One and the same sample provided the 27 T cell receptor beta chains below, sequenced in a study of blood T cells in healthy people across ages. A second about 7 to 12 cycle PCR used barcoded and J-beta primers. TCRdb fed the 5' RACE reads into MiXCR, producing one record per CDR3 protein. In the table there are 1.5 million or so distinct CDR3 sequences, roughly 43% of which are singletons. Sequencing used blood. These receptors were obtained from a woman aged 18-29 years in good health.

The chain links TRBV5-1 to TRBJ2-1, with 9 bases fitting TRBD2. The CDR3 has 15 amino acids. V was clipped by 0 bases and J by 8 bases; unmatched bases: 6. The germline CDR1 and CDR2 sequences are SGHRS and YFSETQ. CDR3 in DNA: TGCGCCAGCAGCTTGGCCCTAGCGGGATACGATGAGCAGTTCTTC. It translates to CASSLALAGYDEQFF.

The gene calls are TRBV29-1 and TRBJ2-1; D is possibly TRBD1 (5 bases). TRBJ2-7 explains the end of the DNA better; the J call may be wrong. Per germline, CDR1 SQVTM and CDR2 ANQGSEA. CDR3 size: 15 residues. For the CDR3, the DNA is TGCAGCGTTGAAGAAGGGGAAAGCTCCTACAATGAGCAGTACTTC. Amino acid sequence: CSVEEGESSYNEQYF.

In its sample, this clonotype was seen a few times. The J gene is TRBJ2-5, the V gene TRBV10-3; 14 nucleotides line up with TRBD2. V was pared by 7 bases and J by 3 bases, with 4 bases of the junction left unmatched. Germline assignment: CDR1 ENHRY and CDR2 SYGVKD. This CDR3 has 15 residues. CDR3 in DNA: TGTGCCATCAAAAAGGGACTAGCGGGAGAAGAGACCCAGTACTTC. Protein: CAIKKGLAGEETQYF.

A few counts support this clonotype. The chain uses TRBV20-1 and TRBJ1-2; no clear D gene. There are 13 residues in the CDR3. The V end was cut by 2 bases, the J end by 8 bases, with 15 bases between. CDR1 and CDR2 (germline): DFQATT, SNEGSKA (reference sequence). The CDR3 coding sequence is TGCAGTGCTAGAAGCGAAAGGGCGCGCGGCTACACCTTC. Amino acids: CSARSERARGYTF.

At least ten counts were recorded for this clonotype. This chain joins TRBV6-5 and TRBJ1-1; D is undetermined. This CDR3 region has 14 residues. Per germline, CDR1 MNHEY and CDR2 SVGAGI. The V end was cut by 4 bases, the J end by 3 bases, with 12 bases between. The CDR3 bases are TGTGCCAGCAGTTTTGGATTCTTGGACACTGAAGCTTTCTTT. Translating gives CASSFGFLDTEAFF.

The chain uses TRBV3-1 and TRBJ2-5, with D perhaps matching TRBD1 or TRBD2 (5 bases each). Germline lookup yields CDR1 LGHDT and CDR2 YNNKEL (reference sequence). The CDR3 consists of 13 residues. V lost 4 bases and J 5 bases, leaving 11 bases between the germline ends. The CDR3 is CASSRGLMETQYF. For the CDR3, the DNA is TGTGCCAGCAGCCGGGGGTTGATGGAGACCCAGTACTTC.

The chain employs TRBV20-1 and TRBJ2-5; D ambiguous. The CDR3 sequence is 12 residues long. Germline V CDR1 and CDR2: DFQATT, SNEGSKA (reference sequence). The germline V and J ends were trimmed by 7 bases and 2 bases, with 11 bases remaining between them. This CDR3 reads CSVKPSQETQYF. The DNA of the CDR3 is TGCAGTGTGAAGCCTAGTCAAGAGACCCAGTACTTC.

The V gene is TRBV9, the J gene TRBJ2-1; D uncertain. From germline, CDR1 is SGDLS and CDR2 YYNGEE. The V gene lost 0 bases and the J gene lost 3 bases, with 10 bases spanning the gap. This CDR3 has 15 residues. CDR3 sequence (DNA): TGTGCCAGCAGCGTAGGGCTAGGGTACTACAATGAGCAGTTCTTC. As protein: CASSVGLGYYNEQFF. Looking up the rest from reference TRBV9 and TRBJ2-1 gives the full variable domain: DSGVTQTPKHLITATGQRVTLRCSPRSGDLSVYWYQQSLDQGLQFLIQYYNGEERAKGNILERFSAQQFPDLHSELNLSSLELGDSALYFCASSVGLGYYNEQFFGPGTRLTVL.

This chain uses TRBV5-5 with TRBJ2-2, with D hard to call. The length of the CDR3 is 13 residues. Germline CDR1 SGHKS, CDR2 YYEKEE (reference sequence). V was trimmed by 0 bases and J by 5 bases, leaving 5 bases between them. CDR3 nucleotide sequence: TGTGCCAGCAGCTTGGTTAAGACCGGGGAGCTGTTTTTT. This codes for CASSLVKTGELFF.

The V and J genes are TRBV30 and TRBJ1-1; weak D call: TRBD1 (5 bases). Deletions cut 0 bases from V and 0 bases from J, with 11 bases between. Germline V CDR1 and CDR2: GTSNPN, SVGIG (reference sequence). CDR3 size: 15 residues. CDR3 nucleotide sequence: TGTGCCTGGAGTGTACCCGCAGGGATGAACACTGAAGCTTTCTTT. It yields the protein CAWSVPAGMNTEAFF.

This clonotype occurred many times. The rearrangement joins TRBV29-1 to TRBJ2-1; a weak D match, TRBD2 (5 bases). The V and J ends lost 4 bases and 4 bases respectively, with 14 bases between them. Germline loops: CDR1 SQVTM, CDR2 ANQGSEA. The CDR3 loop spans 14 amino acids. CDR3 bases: TGCAGCGTTGCGGAGCGGAGACTATACAATGAGCAGTTCTTC. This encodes CSVAERRLYNEQFF.

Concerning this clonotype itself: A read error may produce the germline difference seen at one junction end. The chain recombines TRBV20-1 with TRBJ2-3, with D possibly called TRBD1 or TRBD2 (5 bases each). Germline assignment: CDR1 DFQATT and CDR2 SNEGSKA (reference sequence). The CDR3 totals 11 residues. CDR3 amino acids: CSAYQGDTRYF. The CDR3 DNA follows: TGCAGTGCATACCAGGGAGATACGCGGTATTTT.

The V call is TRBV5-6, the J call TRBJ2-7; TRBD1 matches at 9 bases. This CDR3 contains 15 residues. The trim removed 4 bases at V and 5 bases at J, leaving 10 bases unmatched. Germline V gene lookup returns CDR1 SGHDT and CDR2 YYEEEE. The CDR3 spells CASSASGQGVHEQYF. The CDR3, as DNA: TGTGCCAGCAGCGCCTCGGGACAGGGAGTTCACGAGCAGTACTTC.

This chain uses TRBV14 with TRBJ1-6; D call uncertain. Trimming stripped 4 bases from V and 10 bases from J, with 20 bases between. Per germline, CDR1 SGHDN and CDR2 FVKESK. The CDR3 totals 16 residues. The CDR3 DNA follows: TGTGCCAGCAGCCGAACTTCGGGGAGAAAACGATCACCCCTCCACTTT. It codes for CASSRTSGRKRSPLHF. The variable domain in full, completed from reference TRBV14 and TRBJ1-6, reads EAGVTQFPSHSVIEKGQTVTLRCDPISGHDNLYWYRRVMGKEIKFLLHFVKESKQDESGMPNNRFLAERTGGTYSTLKVQPAELEDSGVYFCASSRTSGRKRSPLHFGNGTRLTVT.

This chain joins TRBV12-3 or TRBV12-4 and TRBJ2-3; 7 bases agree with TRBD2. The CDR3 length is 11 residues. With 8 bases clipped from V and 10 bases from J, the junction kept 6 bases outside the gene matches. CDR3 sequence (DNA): TGTGCCAGCGGGAGCGGGGCTGCGCAGTATTTT. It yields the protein CASGSGAAQYF.

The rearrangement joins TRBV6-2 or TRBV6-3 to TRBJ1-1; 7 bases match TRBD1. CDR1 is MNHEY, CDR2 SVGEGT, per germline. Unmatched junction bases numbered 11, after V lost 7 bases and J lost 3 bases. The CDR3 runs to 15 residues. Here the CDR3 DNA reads TGTGCCAGCACAATATCCTATACAGGGGACACTGAAGCTTTCTTT. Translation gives CASTISYTGDTEAFF.

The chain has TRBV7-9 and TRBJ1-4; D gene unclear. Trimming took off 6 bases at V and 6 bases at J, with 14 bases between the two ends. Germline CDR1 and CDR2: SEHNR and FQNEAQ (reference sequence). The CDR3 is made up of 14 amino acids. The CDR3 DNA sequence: TGTGCCAGCAGAGGAGTTTCAGCGGATGAAAAACTGTTTTTT. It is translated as CASRGVSADEKLFF.

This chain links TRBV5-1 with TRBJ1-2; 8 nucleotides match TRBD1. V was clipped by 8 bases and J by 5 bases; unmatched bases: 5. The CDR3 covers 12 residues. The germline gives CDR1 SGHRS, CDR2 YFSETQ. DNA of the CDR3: TGCGCCAGTTCGGGACAGGAATATGGCTACACCTTC. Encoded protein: CASSGQEYGYTF.

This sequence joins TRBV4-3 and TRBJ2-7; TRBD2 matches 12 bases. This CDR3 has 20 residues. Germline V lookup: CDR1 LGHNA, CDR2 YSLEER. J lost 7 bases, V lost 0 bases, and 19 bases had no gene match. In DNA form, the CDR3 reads TGCGCCAGCAGCCAAGATTGGGCTAGCGGGAGGGCCGATTCGTTTAATGAGCAGTACTTC. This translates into CASSQDWASGRADSFNEQYF.

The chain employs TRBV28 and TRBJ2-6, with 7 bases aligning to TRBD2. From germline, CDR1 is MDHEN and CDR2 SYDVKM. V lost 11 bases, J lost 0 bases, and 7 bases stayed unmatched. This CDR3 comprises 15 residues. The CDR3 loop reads CACGGGSSGANVLTF. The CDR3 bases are TGTGCCTGCGGGGGAGGGAGCTCTGGGGCCAACGTCCTGACTTTC.

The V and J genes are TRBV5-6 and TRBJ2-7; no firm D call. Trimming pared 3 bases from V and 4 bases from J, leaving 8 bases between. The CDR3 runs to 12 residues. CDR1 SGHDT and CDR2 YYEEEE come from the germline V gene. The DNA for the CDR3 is TGTGCCAGCAGCTCCAACTTTTACGAGCAGTACTTC. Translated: CASSSNFYEQYF.

The CDR3 coding sequence is TGCAGTGCTAGGGACGGGCCTCGGAATTCACCCCTCCACTTT. This gives the protein CSARDGPRNSPLHF. This rearrangement joins TRBV20-1 to TRBJ1-6; D is unresolved. Germline CDR1 and CDR2: DFQATT and SNEGSKA (reference sequence). With 3 bases removed from V and 7 bases from J, the gap between germline ends came to 13 bases. The CDR3 runs to 14 residues.

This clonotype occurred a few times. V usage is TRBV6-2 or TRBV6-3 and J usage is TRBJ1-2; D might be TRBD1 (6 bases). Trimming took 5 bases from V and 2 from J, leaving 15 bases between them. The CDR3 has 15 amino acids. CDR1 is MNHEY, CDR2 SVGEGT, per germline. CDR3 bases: TGTGCCAGCAGTCCTCCGGGACACAGGAACTATGGCTACACCTTC. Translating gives CASSPPGHRNYGYTF.

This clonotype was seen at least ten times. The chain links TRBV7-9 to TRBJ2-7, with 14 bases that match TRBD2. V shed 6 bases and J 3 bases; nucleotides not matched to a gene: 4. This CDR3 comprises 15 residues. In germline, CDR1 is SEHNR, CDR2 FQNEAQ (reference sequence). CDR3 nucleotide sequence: TGTGCCAGCAGACCAGGACTAGCGGGAGGCTACGAGCAGTACTTC. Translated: CASRPGLAGGYEQYF.

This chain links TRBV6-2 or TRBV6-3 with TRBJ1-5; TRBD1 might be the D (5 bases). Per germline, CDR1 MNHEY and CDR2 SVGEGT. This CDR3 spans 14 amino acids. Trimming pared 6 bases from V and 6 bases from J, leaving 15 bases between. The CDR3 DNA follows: TGTGCCAGCAGCGCGAGACAGAGGGTTCAGCCCCAGCATTTT. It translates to CASSARQRVQPQHF.

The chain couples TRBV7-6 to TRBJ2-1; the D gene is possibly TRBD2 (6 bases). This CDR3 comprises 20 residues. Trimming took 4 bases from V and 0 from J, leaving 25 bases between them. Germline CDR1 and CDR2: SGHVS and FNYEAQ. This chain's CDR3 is CASSSPGIGGSLSSYNEQFF. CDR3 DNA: TGTGCCAGCAGCTCACCAGGGATCGGGGGATCTTTAAGCTCCTACAATGAGCAGTTCTTC.

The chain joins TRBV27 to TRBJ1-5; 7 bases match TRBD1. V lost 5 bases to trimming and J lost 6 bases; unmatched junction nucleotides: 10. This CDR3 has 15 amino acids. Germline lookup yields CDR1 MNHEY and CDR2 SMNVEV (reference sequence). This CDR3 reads CASSRAGQGGQPQHF. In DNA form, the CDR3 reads TGTGCCAGCAGTAGAGCCGGGCAGGGGGGTCAGCCCCAGCATTTT.